A selection of T cell receptor beta chains follows, all from one sample in a study of T cells in Graves' hyperthyroidism and ophthalmopathy. TCRdb re-derived calls from the multiplex PCR reads in MiXCR, one entry per CDR3 protein. Of 490,000 or so distinct CDR3 sequences listed, about 20% are singletons. The sequenced sample consisted of blood. The receptors here all came from a woman in her 70s with Graves' ophthalmopathy. Each CDR3 is given with its conserved first and last residue. A D gene is named only where the DNA matches it firmly. Clone size is not always given. Where it is, it says once, few, many or a class for expanded clones.

CDR3 DNA,CDR3 protein,clone size,J gene,CDR3 length,V gene,D gene
TGTGCCAGTAGTAAGGACACTGAAGCTTTCTTT,CASSKDTEAFF,few,TRBJ1-1,11,TRBV19,NA
TGTGCCAGCAGCCTCGGGACGGATAGAGGCTACACCTTC,CASSLGTDRGYTF,few,TRBJ1-2,13,TRBV28,NA
TGCGCCAGCAGCGGGGGACTAGCGGGAAGCGCCTACAATGAGCAGTTCTTC,CASSGGLAGSAYNEQFF,few,TRBJ2-1,17,TRBV5-1,TRBD2
TGTGCCACCGGGACGAGCAATGAGCAGTTCTTC,CATGTSNEQFF,NA,TRBJ2-1,11,TRBV24-1,NA
TGTGCCAGCAGCCAAGATCCAGCGAGCCTCACAGATACGCAGTATTTT,CASSQDPASLTDTQYF,NA,TRBJ2-3,16,TRBV11-2,NA
TGTGCCAGCAGTTTAGGGACTGGAACTTATGGCTACACCTTC,CASSLGTGTYGYTF,NA,TRBJ1-2,14,TRBV6-1,NA
TGCAGTGCTAGAGGAGGGTCTTTAGCGGGATCCACAGATACGCAGTATTTT,CSARGGSLAGSTDTQYF,NA,TRBJ2-3,17,TRBV20-1,TRBD2
TGTGCCAGCAGTAAACTACCTTCTAGCACAGATACGCAGTATTTT,CASSKLPSSTDTQYF,many,TRBJ2-3,15,TRBV6-1,NA
TGCGCCAGCAGCCAAGAAAGGACACTTTATGGCTACACCTTC,CASSQERTLYGYTF,few,TRBJ1-2,14,TRBV4-3,NA
TGTGCCAGCACACCCATAGCGGGAGGAAAAGAGACCCAGTACTTC,CASTPIAGGKETQYF,few,TRBJ2-5,15,TRBV2,TRBD2
TGTGCCAGCACTTTAGCGGGAGCGGGATACAATGAGCAGTTCTTC,CASTLAGAGYNEQFF,few,TRBJ2-1,15,TRBV6-1,TRBD2
TGTGCCAGCAGCTTAACTGCAGGACAGTACTACGAGCAGTACTTC,CASSLTAGQYYEQYF,NA,TRBJ2-7,15,TRBV7-3,NA
TGTGCCAGCAGTTACTCTCATGGACAGCTGAACACTGAAGCTTTCTTT,CASSYSHGQLNTEAFF,many,TRBJ1-1,16,TRBV6-2/TRBV6-3,NA
TGTGCCAGCAGCCAAGCCCGGACTAGCGGTCTTGGGCAGTACTTC,CASSQARTSGLGQYF,NA,TRBJ2-7,15,TRBV3-1,TRBD2
TGTGCCTGGAGTGAAGGGGGCCATGGCTACACCTTC,CAWSEGGHGYTF,NA,TRBJ1-2,12,TRBV30,TRBD1